The sequence of this T cell receptor beta chain was determined in a study of T cell responses to AZD1222 COVID-19 vaccine. Study conclusions and caveats: Once two AZD1222 doses were given, Spike-specific TCR breadth and depth went up. Within unmutated variant regions lay the reported targets of nearly half of spike-specific TCRs.

TCRdb's table, derived via immunoSEQ multiplex PCR, lists solely in-frame clones and lacks some. The table includes roughly 180,000 clones, around 90% detected once. Trimming removed 0 bases at V and 4 bases at J, with 9 bases between. Germline CDR1 SGHVS, CDR2 FQNEAQ. CDR3 length equals 14 residues. As concerns this clone: The antigen is undetermined.

This sequence joins TRBV7-8 and TRBJ2-5; tentatively, D is TRBD1 (5 bases). The receptor comes from an adult in good health. The sequencing here drew on peripheral blood, taken on day 0 of AZD1222 vaccination. The CDR3 region is CASSLARGGETQYF. DNA for the CDR3: TGTGCCAGCAGCTTAGCAAGGGGCGGAGAGACCCAGTACTTC.